This TCR beta chain originates from a study of blood T cell repertoires in COVID-19. The germline CDR1 and CDR2 sequences are MNHEY and SVGEGT. The CDR3 runs 16 residues. V gave up 3 bases and J gave up 6 bases; unmatched junction bases: 13. In the source study's methods: Nucleated cell counts were estimated from reference gene primer amplification. The data were produced by immunoSEQ multiplex PCR, yet TCRdb's version contains in-frame clones alone and is incomplete. V, J and clone size were drawn from that table, and D and trimming were deduced from the DNA. This table holds over 200,000 clones, about 91% found once.

The chain joins TRBV6-2 or TRBV6-3 to TRBJ2-7; 8 bases align to TRBD1. The source is a man between 18 and 35 years old with active or convalescent COVID-19. The specimen was peripheral blood. CDR3 protein: CASSYQRQGSSPEQYF. The DNA for the CDR3 is TGTGCCAGCAGTTATCAAAGACAGGGGTCGTCTCCCGAGCAGTACTTC.